This T cell receptor delta chain was identified during a study of gamma-delta chains in newborns, infants, children. In the study overall: Microbial exposure reportedly drives polyclonal innate γδ T cell expansion after birth.

TCRdb reanalysed the reads with CATT. Of roughly 4,000 delta-chain clones detected, roughly 0.57% appear once; the ten largest clones hold around a sixth. The J segment lost 0 bases and the V segment lost 2 bases, leaving 12 bases of the junction unmatched. The length of the CDR3 is 19 residues. Germline V gene lookup returns CDR1 TSWWSYY and CDR2 QGS. This clone ranks as medium-sized (0.01 to 0.1%). The chain carries TRDV1 and TRDJ1; 10 bases are shared with TRDD3. The sequenced material came from blood. The receptor was derived from a child who was a newborn, infant or young child, either healthy, febrile or measles-vaccinated (not recorded which). CDR3 protein: CALGEVLPPTGGYTDKLIF. The CDR3 DNA follows: TGTGCTCTTGGGGAAGTTCTTCCTCCCACTGGGGGATACACCGATAAACTCATCTTT.